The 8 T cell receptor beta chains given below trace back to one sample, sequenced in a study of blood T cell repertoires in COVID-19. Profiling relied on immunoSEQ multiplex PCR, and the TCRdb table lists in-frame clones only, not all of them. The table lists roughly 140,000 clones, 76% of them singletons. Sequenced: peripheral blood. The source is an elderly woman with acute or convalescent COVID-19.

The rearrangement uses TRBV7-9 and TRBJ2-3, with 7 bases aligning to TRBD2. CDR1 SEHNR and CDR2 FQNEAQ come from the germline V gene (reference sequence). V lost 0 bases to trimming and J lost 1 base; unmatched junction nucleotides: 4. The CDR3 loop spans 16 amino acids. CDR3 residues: CASSLAQGGGTDTQYF. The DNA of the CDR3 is TGTGCCAGCAGCTTAGCGCAGGGAGGGGGCACAGATACGCAGTATTTT.

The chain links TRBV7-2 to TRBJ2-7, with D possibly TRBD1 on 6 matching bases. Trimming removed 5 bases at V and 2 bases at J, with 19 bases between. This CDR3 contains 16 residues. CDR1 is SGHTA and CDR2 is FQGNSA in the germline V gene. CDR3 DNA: TGTGCCAGCAGCGAACAAAACCCCAGACAGGCCTACGAGCAGTACTTC. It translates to CASSEQNPRQAYEQYF.

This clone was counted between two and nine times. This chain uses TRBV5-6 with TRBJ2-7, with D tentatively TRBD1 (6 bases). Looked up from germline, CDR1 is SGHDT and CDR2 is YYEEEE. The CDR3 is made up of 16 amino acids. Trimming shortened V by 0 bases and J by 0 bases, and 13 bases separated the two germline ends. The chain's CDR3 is CASSLGRGSSSYEQYF. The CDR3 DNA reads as TGTGCCAGCAGCTTGGGTAGGGGGTCCTCCTCCTACGAGCAGTACTTC.

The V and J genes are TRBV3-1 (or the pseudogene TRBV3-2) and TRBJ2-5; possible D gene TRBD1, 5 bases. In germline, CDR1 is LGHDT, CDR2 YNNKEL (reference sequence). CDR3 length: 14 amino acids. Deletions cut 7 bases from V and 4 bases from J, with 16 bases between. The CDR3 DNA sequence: TGTGCCAGCAATCGGGTAGGGGCTGGAGAGACCCAGTACTTC. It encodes CASNRVGAGETQYF.

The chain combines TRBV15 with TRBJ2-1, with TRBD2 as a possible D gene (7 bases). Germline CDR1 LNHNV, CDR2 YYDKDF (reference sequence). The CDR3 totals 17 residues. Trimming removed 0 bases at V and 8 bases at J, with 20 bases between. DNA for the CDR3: TGTGCCACCAGCAGAGATGGTGGGGGGGGCGTTGAGGATGAGCAGTTCTTC. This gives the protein CATSRDGGGGVEDEQFF. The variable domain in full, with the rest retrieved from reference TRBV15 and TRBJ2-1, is DAMVIQNPRYQVTQFGKPVTLSCSQTLNHNVMYWYQQKSSQAPKLLFHYYDKDFNNEADTPDNFQSRRPNTSFCFLDIRSPGLGDTAMYLCATSRDGGGGVEDEQFFGPGTRLTVL.

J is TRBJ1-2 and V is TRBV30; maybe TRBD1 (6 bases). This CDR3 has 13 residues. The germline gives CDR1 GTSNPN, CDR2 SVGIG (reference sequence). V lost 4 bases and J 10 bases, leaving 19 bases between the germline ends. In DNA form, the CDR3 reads TGTGCCTGGAATGTCGGGTCAGGGGTCTCCTACACCTTC. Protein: CAWNVGSGVSYTF.

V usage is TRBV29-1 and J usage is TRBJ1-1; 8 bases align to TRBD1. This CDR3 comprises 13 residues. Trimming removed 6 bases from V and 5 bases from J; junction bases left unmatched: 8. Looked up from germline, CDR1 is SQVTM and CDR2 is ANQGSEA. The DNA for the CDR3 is TGCAGCGTCGAAAGACAGGGGTTAACTGAAGCTTTCTTT. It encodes CSVERQGLTEAFF.

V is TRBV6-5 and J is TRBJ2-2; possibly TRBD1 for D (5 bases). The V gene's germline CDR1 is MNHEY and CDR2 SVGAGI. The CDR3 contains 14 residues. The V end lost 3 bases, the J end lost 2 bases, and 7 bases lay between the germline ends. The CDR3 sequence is CASSYQGNTGELFF. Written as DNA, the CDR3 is TGTGCCAGCAGTTATCAGGGCAACACCGGGGAGCTGTTTTTT.